One TCR beta chain is described in this entry. Its antigen is still unknown. The sample originates from a study of tumor-infiltrating lymphocytes in localized non-small cell lung cancer. Findings and limits, study-wide: TCRbeta sequencing showed higher T cell infiltration in tumors than uninvolved lung.

Sequencing used immunoSEQ multiplex PCR; TCRdb keeps in-frame clones, though not all of them. The table records approximately 10,000 clones, roughly 60% of them present only once. The CDR3 is made up of 15 amino acids. V gave up 1 base and J gave up 0 bases; unmatched junction bases: 3. CDR1 and CDR2 from the germline V gene are MGHRA and YSYEKL. The TCR comes from a human donor with non-small cell lung cancer. The sample comprised uninvolved lung tissue not adjacent to the tumor. The chain is built from TRBV4-1 and TRBJ2-7; 7 bases line up with TRBD1. In DNA, the CDR3 is TGCGCCAGCAGCCAAGCACAGGGGAGCTCCTACGAGCAGTACTTC. It translates to CASSQAQGSSYEQYF.